Presented here are 6 T cell receptor beta chains from one specimen sequenced in a study of cytomegalovirus exposure and HLA in healthy donors. A multiplex PCR was run with 60 Vbeta primers and 13 Jbeta primers. TCRdb keeps only in-frame clones here, not all; method: immunoSEQ multiplex PCR. The repertoire holds under 150,000 clones, about 84% seen once, with about 6.8% in the top ten. Specimen: PBMCs. The receptor set was obtained from a woman aged 40 to 49 in good health and CMV-seropositive.

This chain joins TRBV5-1 and TRBJ2-5, with 12 bases fitting TRBD2. J lost 2 bases, V lost 0 bases, and 5 bases had no gene match. Germline-derived CDR1 and CDR2 are SGHRS and YFSETQ. The CDR3 contains 17 residues. This chain's CDR3 is CASSLGRLAGGQETQYF. The CDR3 DNA follows: TGCGCCAGCAGCTTGGGCAGGCTAGCGGGAGGGCAAGAGACCCAGTACTTC.

This clone was observed a single time. This chain joins TRBV19 and TRBJ2-1; D gene ambiguous. Per germline, CDR1 LNHDA and CDR2 SQIVND (reference sequence). V gave up 5 bases and J gave up 4 bases, with 18 bases separating them. The CDR3 runs to 16 residues. The CDR3 region is CASSAGTWSRYNEQFF. For the CDR3, the DNA is TGTGCCAGTAGTGCCGGTACGTGGTCACGGTACAATGAGCAGTTCTTC.

This clone was seen just once. V and J are TRBV27 and TRBJ2-7, with a weak D call TRBD2 (6 bases). V lost 5 bases and J lost 3, with 11 bases in between. This CDR3 has 13 residues. Looked up from germline, CDR1 is MNHEY and CDR2 is SMNVEV (reference sequence). The CDR3 sequence is CASSPGLLYEQYF. The CDR3 DNA sequence: TGTGCCAGCAGTCCGGGACTCCTCTACGAGCAGTACTTC.

The genes are TRBV27 and TRBJ1-2; 10 bases fit TRBD1. The CDR3 length is 13 residues. V lost 4 bases to trimming and J lost 6 bases; unmatched junction nucleotides: 2. Per the germline V gene, CDR1 is MNHEY and CDR2 is SMNVEV (reference sequence). The CDR3 spells CASSWGTGDGYTF. DNA for the CDR3: TGTGCCAGCAGTTGGGGGACAGGGGATGGCTACACCTTC.

The V call is TRBV12-5, the J call TRBJ2-3; D gene uncertain. V was clipped by 5 bases and J by 9 bases, with 12 bases between them. Germline V lookup: CDR1 LGHNT, CDR2 FRNRAP. The CDR3 has 12 amino acids. In nucleotides, the CDR3 is TGTGCTAGTGGTCCCCCGTTTTCGACGCAGTATTTT. Residues: CASGPPFSTQYF.

This clone has only a few counts. The V call is TRBV6-5, the J call TRBJ2-7, with TRBD2 as a possible D gene (6 bases). Germline CDR1 MNHEY, CDR2 SVGAGI. Deletions cut 6 bases from V and 7 bases from J, with 19 bases between. This CDR3 has 14 amino acids. CDR3 sequence: CASRGAGSRLEQYF. CDR3 nucleotide sequence: TGTGCCAGCAGAGGAGCGGGCTCCCGCCTGGAGCAGTACTTC.